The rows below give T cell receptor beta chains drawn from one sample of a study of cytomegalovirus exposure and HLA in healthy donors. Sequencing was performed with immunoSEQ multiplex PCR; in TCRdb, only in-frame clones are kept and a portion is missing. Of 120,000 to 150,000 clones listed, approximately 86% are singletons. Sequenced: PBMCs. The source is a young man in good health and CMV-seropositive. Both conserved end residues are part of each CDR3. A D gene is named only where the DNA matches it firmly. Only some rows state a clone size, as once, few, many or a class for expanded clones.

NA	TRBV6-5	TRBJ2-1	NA	CASSYKTGADEQFF	TGTGCCAGCAGTTACAAGACGGGAGCCGATGAGCAGTTCTTC
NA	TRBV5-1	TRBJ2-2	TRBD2	CASALAGGQGELFF	TGCGCCAGCGCCCTAGCGGGGGGGCAAGGGGAGCTGTTTTTT
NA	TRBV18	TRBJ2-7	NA	CASSPPGVSYEQYF	TGTGCCAGCTCACCACCGGGAGTTAGCTACGAGCAGTACTTC
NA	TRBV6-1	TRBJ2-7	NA	CASSDGGWAPDEQYF	TGTGCCAGCAGTGACGGAGGCTGGGCCCCCGACGAGCAGTACTTC
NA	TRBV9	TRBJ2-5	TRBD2	CASSVEWGASGFAAQYF	TGTGCCAGCAGCGTAGAGTGGGGGGCTAGCGGGTTCGCGGCCCAGTACTTC
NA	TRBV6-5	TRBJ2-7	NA	CASRSSRLSFEQYF	TGTGCCAGCAGAAGCTCCAGGCTTTCCTTCGAGCAGTACTTC
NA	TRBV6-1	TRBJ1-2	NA	CASSYGAMHGYTF	TGTGCCAGCAGTTATGGGGCGATGCATGGCTACACCTTC
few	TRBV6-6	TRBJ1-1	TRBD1	CASSSTGAEAFF	TGTGCCAGCAGCTCGACAGGGGCTGAAGCTTTCTTT
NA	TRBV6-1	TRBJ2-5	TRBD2	CASRAGGSETQYF	TGTGCCAGCAGGGCGGGAGGATCGGAGACCCAGTACTTC
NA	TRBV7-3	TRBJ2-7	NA	CASSWGASEGYEQYF	TGTGCCAGCAGCTGGGGAGCTAGCGAAGGGTACGAGCAGTACTTC
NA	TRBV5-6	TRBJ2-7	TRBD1	CASSITGASYEQYF	TGTGCCAGCAGCATAACAGGGGCGTCCTACGAGCAGTACTTC
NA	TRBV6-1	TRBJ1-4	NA	CATGPGNEKLFF	TGTGCCACCGGGCCGGGAAATGAAAAACTGTTTTTT
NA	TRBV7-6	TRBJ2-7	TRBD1	CASSLGTGGSYEQYF	TGTGCCAGCAGCTTAGGGACAGGGGGCTCCTACGAGCAGTACTTC
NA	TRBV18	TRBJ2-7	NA	CASSSLGSSYEQYF	TGTGCCAGCTCATCATTAGGGAGTTCCTACGAGCAGTACTTC
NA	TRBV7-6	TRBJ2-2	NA	CASRSSGTGELFF	TGTGCCAGCAGGTCCAGTGGCACCGGGGAGCTGTTTTTT
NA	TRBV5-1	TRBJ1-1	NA	CASSLEGVYTEAFF	TGCGCCAGCAGCTTGGAGGGGGTTTACACTGAAGCTTTCTTT
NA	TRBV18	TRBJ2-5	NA	CASSPMGGETQYF	TGTGCCAGCTCACCCATGGGCGGGGAGACCCAGTACTTC
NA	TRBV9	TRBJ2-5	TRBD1	CASSVAPGQGETQYF	TGTGCCAGCAGCGTAGCCCCGGGACAGGGGGAGACCCAGTACTTC
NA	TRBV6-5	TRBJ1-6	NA	CASGREGSRESPLHF	TGTGCCAGCGGGAGGGAGGGGAGCCGTGAATCACCCCTCCACTTT
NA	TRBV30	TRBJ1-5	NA	CAWGFNQPQHF	TGTGCCTGGGGCTTTAATCAGCCCCAGCATTTT
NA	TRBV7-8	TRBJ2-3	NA	CASSSEHTDTQYF	TGTGCCAGCAGCTCCGAACACACAGATACGCAGTATTTT
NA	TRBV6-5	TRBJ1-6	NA	CASSLWGGDSPLHF	TGTGCCAGCAGCCTATGGGGAGGGGACTCACCCCTCCACTTT
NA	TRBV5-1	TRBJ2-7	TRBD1	CASSLGTGSEQYF	TGCGCCAGCAGCTTGGGGACAGGGAGCGAGCAGTACTTC
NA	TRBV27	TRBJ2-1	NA	CASSLKRAGRNSYNEQFF	TGTGCCAGCAGTTTAAAGAGGGCAGGGAGGAACTCCTACAATGAGCAGTTCTTC
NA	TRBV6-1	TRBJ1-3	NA	CASSEREGAGNTIYF	TGTGCCAGCAGTGAAAGGGAGGGGGCTGGAAACACCATATATTTT
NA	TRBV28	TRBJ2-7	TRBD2	CASSLGGRSSYEQYF	TGTGCCAGCAGTTTAGGCGGGAGGAGCTCCTACGAGCAGTACTTC
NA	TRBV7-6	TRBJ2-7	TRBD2	CASSLRGGASGSYSYEQYF	TGTGCCAGCAGCTTACGGGGTGGGGCTAGCGGGTCTTACTCCTACGAGCAGTACTTC
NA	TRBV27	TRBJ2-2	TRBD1	CASSQGTGLGTGELFF	TGTGCCAGCAGTCAAGGGACAGGCTTGGGAACCGGGGAGCTGTTTTTT
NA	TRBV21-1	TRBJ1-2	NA	CASSRGNREWSYGYTF	TGTGCCAGCAGCAGAGGGAACAGAGAATGGAGCTATGGCTACACCTTC
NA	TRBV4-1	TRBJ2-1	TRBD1	CASSQVPGQAMNQFF	TGCGCCAGCAGCCAAGTCCCAGGACAGGCTATGAATCAGTTCTTC
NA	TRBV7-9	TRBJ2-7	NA	CASSLWAGSREQYF	TGTGCCAGCAGCTTATGGGCAGGAAGCCGTGAGCAGTACTTC
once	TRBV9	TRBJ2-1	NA	CASSESGLSYNEQFF	TGTGCCAGCAGCGAGAGCGGGCTCTCCTACAATGAGCAGTTCTTC
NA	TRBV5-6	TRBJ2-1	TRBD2	CASSLFGGAQNEQFF	TGTGCCAGCAGCTTGTTCGGGGGGGCCCAGAATGAGCAGTTCTTC
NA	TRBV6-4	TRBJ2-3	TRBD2	CASSDRGLAGVPDTQYF	TGTGCCAGCAGTGACAGGGGACTAGCGGGAGTTCCAGATACGCAGTATTTT
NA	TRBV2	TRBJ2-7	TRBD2	CASSRPSSGYEQYF	TGTGCCAGCAGCCGTCCTTCTAGCGGATACGAGCAGTACTTC
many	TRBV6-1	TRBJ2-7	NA	CASSVISTGEGNEQYF	TGTGCCAGCAGTGTTATTTCGACAGGGGAGGGAAACGAGCAGTACTTC
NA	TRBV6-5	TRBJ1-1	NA	CASSYGGSTEAFF	TGTGCCAGCAGTTACGGCGGGAGCACTGAAGCTTTCTTT
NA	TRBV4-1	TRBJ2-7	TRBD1	CASSQSPDRERGEQYF	TGCGCCAGCAGCCAGAGCCCGGACAGGGAGAGGGGGGAGCAGTACTTC
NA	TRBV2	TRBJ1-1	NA	CASKTSGVHTEAFF	TGTGCCAGCAAAACCTCCGGGGTCCACACTGAAGCTTTCTTT
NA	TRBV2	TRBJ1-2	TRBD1	CASSGRDSGNLNYGYTF	TGTGCCAGCAGTGGCCGGGACAGTGGCAACTTGAACTATGGCTACACCTTC
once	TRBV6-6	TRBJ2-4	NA	CASSLADLAKNIQYF	TGTGCCAGCAGTTTAGCGGACCTAGCCAAAAACATTCAGTACTTC
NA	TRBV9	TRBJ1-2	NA	CASSPGRNGGYTF	TGTGCCAGCAGCCCCGGCAGGAATGGGGGCTACACCTTC
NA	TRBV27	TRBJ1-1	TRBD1	CASSQTGGRVAFF	TGTGCCAGCAGTCAGACAGGGGGCAGGGTGGCTTTCTTT
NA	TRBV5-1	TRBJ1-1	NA	CASRSRSENTEAFF	TGCGCCAGCAGGTCTCGCTCAGAGAACACTGAAGCTTTCTTT
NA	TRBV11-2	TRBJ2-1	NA	CASSLAAGREQFF	TGTGCCAGCAGCTTAGCTGCAGGTCGGGAGCAGTTCTTC
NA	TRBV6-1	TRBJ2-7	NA	CASSVGAYEQYF	TGTGCCAGCAGTGTGGGAGCCTACGAGCAGTACTTC
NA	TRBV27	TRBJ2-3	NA	CASSLGPGTDTQYF	TGTGCCAGCAGCCTTGGCCCAGGCACAGATACGCAGTATTTT
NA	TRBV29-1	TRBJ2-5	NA	CSVERVGRDPPTQYF	TGCAGCGTTGAACGAGTGGGGAGAGACCCCCCGACCCAGTACTTC
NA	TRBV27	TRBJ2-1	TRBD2	CASSPTSGRPQNYNEQFF	TGTGCCAGCAGCCCGACTAGCGGGAGGCCCCAGAACTACAATGAGCAGTTCTTC
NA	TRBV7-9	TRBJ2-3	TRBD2	CASRLSGGSTDTQYF	TGTGCCAGCAGACTTAGCGGGGGAAGCACAGATACGCAGTATTTT
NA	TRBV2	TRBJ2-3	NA	CASSLTGTDTQYF	TGTGCCAGCAGTCTGACAGGCACAGATACGCAGTATTTT
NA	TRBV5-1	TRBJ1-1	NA	CASSLTGWDTEAFF	TGCGCCAGCAGCCTTACAGGATGGGACACTGAAGCTTTCTTT
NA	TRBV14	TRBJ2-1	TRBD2	CASSQDILGLAGGPYNEQFF	TGTGCCAGCAGCCAAGATATTTTGGGACTAGCGGGAGGCCCCTACAATGAGCAGTTCTTC
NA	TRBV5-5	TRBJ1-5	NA	CASSLEGAKPQHF	TGTGCCAGCAGCTTGGAGGGAGCGAAGCCCCAGCATTTT
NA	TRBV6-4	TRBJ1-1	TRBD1	CASRGTGGAGTEAFF	TGTGCCAGCAGGGGAACAGGGGGCGCCGGCACTGAAGCTTTCTTT
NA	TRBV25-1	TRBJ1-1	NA	CASSGVGGNTEAFF	TGTGCCAGCAGTGGAGTAGGGGGGAACACTGAAGCTTTCTTT